The clone carrying this TCR beta chain was observed a single time. Repeated repertoire sampling spanned the course of chemoradiotherapy. Sequencing was performed with immunoSEQ multiplex PCR; in TCRdb, only in-frame clones are kept and a portion is missing. This sample has around 23,000 clones; 85% to 90% occur once, and the top ten carry approximately 5.8%. This entry belongs to a study of chemoradiotherapy in HPV16-positive cancers. This clonotype originated in a human donor with HPV-associated anogenital cancer. The specimen was blood, collected from a patient who underwent chemoradiotherapy.

In nucleotides, the CDR3 is TGTGCCAGCAGCTTAGCTTCCGGGCCTAGCGGGGGGCCCTCCTACGAGCAGTACTTC. Protein: CASSLASGPSGGPSYEQYF. The V and J genes are TRBV7-2 and TRBJ2-7; 11 nucleotides agree with TRBD2. Germline V gene sequence: CDR1 SGHTA, CDR2 FQGNSA. Trimming removed 0 bases from V and 0 bases from J; junction bases left unmatched: 10. The CDR3 length is 19 residues.